What follows are 3 T cell receptor beta chains derived from one specimen sequenced in a study of radiation and T cells in renal cell carcinoma. TCRdb's copy holds only in-frame clones and misses some; the assay was immunoSEQ multiplex PCR. The sample includes roughly 58,000 clones, over 65% of them seen just once. Time point reported: blood 4 weeks post-SBRT, at nephrectomy. Noted treatment: 15 Gy SBRT to primary tumor, nephrectomy 4 weeks later. The sample consisted of blood, taken from a patient whose treatment included radiotherapy and nephrectomy. These receptors all come from a man aged 55 to 70 with renal cell carcinoma.

The V and J genes are TRBV7-9 and TRBJ2-1; TRBD2 might be the D (5 bases). Germline values: CDR1 SEHNR, CDR2 FQNEAQ (reference sequence). Trimming removed 6 bases at V and 8 bases at J, with 11 bases between. CDR3 size: 12 residues. The CDR3 coding sequence is TGTGCCAGCAGAAAACTAGTAGATGAGCAGTTCTTC. Protein product: CASRKLVDEQFF.

The J gene is TRBJ1-5, the V gene TRBV2; no firm D call. Germline CDR1 and CDR2: SNHLY and FYNNEI. This CDR3 spans 15 amino acids. Trimming removed 5 bases at V and 0 bases at J, with 11 bases between. CDR3 in DNA: TGTGCCAGCAGTCTATCGGACGGTAGCAATCAGCCCCAGCATTTT. Translation gives CASSLSDGSNQPQHF.

This chain joins TRBV5-4 and TRBJ1-4, with 7 bases identical to TRBD1. V dropped 7 bases and J dropped 7; count of bases not matched to a gene: 10. The CDR3 is 14 residues long. Germline CDR1 SGHNT, CDR2 YYREEE (reference sequence). CDR3 nucleotide sequence: TGTGCCAGCGGAACCGGGACAGTTGGTGAAAAACTGTTTTTT. Translating gives CASGTGTVGEKLFF.